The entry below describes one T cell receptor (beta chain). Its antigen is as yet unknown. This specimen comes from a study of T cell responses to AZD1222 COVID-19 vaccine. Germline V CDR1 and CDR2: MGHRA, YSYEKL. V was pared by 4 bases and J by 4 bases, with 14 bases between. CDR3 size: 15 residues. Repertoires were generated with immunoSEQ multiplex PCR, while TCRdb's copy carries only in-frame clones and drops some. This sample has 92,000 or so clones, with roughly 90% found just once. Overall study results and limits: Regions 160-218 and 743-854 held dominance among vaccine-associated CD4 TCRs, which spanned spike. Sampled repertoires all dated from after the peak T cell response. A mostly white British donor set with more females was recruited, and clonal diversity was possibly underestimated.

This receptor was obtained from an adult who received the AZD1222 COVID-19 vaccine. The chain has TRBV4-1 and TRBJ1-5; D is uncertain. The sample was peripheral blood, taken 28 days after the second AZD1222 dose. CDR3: CASSPGRRGNQPQHF. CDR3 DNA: TGCGCCAGCAGCCCCGGGCGTCGCGGAAATCAGCCCCAGCATTTT.